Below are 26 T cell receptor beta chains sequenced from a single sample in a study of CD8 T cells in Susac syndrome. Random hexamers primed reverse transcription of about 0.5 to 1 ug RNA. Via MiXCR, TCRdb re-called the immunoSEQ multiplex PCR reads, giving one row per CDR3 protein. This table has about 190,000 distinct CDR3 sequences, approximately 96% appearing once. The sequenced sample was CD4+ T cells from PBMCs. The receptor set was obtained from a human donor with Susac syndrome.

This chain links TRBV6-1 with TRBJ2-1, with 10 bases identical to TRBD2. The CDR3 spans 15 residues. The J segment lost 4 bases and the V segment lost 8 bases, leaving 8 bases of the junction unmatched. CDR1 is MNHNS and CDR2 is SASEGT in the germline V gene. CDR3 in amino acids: CASELASGGYNEQFF. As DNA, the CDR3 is TGTGCCAGCGAGTTGGCTAGCGGGGGTTACAATGAGCAGTTCTTC.

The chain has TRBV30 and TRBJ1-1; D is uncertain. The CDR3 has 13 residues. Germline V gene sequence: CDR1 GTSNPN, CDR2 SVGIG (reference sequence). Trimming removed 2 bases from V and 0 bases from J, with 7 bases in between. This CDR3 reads CAWSRQVNTEAFF. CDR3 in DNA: TGTGCCTGGAGTCGGCAGGTGAACACTGAAGCTTTCTTT.

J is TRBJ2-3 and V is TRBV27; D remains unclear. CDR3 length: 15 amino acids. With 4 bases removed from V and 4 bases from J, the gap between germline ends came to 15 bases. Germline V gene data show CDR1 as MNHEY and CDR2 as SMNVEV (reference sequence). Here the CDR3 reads CASSSPAKKADTQYF. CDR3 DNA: TGTGCCAGCAGTTCGCCGGCAAAAAAGGCAGATACGCAGTATTTT.

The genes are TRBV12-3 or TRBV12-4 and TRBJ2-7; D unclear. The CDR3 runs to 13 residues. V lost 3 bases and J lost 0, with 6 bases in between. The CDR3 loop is CASSLRLSYEQYF. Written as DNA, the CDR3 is TGTGCCAGCAGTTTGCGGCTCTCCTACGAGCAGTACTTC.

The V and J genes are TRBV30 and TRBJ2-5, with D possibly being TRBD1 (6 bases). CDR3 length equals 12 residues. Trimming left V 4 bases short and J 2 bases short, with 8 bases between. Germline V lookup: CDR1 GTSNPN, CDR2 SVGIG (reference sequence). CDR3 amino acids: CAWNTGQETQYF. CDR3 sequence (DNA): TGTGCCTGGAATACAGGGCAAGAGACCCAGTACTTC.

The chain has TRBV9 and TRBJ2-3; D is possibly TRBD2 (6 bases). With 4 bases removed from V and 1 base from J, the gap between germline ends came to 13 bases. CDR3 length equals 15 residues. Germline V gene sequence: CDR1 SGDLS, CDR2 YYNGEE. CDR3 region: CASSNSPGGTDTQYF. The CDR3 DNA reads TGTGCCAGCAGCAATTCACCGGGAGGCACAGATACGCAGTATTTT.

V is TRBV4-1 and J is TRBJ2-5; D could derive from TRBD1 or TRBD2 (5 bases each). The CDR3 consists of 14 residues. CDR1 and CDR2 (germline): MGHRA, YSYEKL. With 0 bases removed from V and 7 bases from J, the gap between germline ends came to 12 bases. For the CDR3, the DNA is TGCGCCAGCAGCCAAGACCCCACTGGGGGGACCCAGTACTTC. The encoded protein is CASSQDPTGGTQYF.

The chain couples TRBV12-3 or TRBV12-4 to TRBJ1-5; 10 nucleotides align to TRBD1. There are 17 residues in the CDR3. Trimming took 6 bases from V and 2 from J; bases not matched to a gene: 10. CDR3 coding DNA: TGTGCCAGCAGCGGGGACAGGGGAGAGGGGGGCAATCAGCCCCAGCATTTT. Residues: CASSGDRGEGGNQPQHF.

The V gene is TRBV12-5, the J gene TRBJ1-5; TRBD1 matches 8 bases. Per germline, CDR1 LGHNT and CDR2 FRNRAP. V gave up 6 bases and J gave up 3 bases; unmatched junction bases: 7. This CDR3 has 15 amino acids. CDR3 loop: CASGPGQEYNQPQHF. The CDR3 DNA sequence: TGTGCTAGTGGCCCGGGACAGGAATACAATCAGCCCCAGCATTTT.

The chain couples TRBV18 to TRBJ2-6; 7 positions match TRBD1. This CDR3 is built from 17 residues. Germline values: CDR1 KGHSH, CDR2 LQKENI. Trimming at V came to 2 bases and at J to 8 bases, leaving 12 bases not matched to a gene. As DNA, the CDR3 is TGTGCCAGCTCACCATACCAGCGACAGGGAAGTACCAACGTCCTGACTTTC. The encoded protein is CASSPYQRQGSTNVLTF.

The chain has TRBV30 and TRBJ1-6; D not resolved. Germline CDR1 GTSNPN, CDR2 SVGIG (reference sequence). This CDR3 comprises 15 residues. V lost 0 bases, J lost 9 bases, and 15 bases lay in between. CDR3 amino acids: CAWSVPGGRVSPLHF. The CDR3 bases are TGTGCCTGGAGTGTACCCGGCGGGCGGGTTTCACCCCTCCACTTT. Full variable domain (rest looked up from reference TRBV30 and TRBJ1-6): SQTIHQWPATLVQPVGSPLSLECTVEGTSNPNLYWYRQAAGRGLQLLFYSVGIGQISSEVPQNLSASRPQDRQFILSSKKLLLSDSGFYLCAWSVPGGRVSPLHFGNGTRLTVT.

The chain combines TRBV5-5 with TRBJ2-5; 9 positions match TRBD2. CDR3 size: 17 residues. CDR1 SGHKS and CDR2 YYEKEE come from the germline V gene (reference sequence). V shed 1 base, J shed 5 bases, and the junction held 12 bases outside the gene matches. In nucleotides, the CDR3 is TGTGCCAGCAGCTTGTTAGCGACTAGCGGCCTGGGCGAGACCCAGTACTTC. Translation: CASSLLATSGLGETQYF.

The CDR3: CASSLGGANEQFF. CDR3 nucleotides: TGTGCCAGCAGCTTGGGAGGGGCGAATGAGCAGTTCTTC. V gene TRBV5-4 combines with J gene TRBJ2-1, with D perhaps being TRBD1 or TRBD2 (5 bases each). CDR3 length equals 13 residues. Between the trimmed V and J ends, which lost 0 bases and 7 bases, there was a span of 8 bases. Germline loops: CDR1 SGHNT, CDR2 YYREEE (reference sequence).

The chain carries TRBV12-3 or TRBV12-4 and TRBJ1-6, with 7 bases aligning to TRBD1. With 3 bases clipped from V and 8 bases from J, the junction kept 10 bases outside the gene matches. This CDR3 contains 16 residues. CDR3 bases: TGTGCCAGCAGTTTTAGTTCACAGGGGTTACATTCACCCCTCCACTTT. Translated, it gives CASSFSSQGLHSPLHF.

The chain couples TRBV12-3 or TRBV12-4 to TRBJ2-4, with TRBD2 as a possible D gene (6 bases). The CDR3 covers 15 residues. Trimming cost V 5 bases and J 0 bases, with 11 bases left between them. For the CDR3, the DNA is TGTGCCAGCAGTGGGACTCTTCTAGCCAAAAACATTCAGTACTTC. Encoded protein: CASSGTLLAKNIQYF.

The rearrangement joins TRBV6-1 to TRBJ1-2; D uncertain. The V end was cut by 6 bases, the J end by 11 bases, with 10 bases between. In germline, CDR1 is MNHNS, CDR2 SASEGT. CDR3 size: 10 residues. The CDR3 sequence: CASSGLIYTF. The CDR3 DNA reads TGTGCCAGCAGCGGACTTATTTACACCTTC.

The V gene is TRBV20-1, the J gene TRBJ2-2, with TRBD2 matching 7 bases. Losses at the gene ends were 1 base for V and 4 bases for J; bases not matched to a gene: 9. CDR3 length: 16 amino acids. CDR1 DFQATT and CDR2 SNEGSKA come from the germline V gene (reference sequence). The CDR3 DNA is TGCAGTGCTAGAGTCCGGGGAGGGTCCCGCACCGGGGAGCTGTTTTTT. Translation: CSARVRGGSRTGELFF.

The CDR3 nucleotides are TGTGCCAGCAGCTTGCCGGATAGGGACAGGACACCGTATTTT. It yields the protein CASSLPDRDRTPYF. The chain has TRBV5-4 and TRBJ2-3, with TRBD1 matching over 8 bases. The J segment lost 14 bases and the V segment lost 1 base, leaving 12 bases of the junction unmatched. Germline V gene data show CDR1 as SGHNT and CDR2 as YYREEE (reference sequence). CDR3 length: 14 amino acids.

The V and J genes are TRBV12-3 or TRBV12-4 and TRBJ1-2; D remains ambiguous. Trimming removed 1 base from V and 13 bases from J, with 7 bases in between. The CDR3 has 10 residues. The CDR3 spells CASSLGGLTF. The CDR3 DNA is TGTGCCAGCAGTTTAGGAGGACTCACCTTC.

CDR3 nucleotides: TGTGCCAGCAGCCAACCCTCCCCCGCAGGGAACCTCTACGAGCAGTACTTC. It translates to CASSQPSPAGNLYEQYF. V and J are TRBV4-2 and TRBJ2-7; the D gene is possibly TRBD1 (5 bases). The germline V and J ends were trimmed by 2 bases and 3 bases, with 20 bases remaining between them. The CDR3 spans 17 residues. Looked up from germline, CDR1 is LGHNA and CDR2 is YNFKEQ.

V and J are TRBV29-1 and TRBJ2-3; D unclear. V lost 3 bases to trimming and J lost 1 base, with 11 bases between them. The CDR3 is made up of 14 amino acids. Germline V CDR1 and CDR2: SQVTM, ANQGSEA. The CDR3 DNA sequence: TGCAGCGTTGACTTCAGATTTGGCACAGATACGCAGTATTTT. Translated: CSVDFRFGTDTQYF.

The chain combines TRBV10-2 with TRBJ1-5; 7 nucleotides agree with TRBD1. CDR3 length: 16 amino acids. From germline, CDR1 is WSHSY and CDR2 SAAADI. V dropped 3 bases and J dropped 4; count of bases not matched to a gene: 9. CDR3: CASSDEGAAGNQPQHF. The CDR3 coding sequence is TGCGCCAGCAGTGACGAGGGGGCAGCGGGGAATCAGCCCCAGCATTTT.

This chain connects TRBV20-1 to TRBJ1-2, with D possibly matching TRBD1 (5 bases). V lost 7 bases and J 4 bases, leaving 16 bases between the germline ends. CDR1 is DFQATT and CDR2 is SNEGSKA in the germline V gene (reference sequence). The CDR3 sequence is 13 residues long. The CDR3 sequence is CSVPNHGTYGYTF. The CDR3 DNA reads TGCAGTGTCCCTAACCACGGGACCTATGGCTACACCTTC.

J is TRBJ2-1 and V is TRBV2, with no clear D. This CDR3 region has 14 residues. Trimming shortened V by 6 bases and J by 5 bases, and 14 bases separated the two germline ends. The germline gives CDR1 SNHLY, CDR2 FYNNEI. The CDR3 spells CASRAGEVHNEQFF. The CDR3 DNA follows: TGTGCCAGCAGGGCCGGAGAGGTACACAATGAGCAGTTCTTC.

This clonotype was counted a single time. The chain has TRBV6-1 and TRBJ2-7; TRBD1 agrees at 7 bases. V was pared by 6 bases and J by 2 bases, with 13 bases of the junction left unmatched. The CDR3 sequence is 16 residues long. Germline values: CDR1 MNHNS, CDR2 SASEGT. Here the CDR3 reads CASSRSWGTAPYEQYF. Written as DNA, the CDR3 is TGTGCCAGCAGCCGAAGTTGGGGGACAGCACCCTACGAGCAGTACTTC.

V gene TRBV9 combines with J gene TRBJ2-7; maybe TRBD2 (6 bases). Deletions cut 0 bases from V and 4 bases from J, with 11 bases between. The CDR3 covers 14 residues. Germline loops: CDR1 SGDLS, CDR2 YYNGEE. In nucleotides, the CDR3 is TGTGCCAGCAGCGTAGAAGTGGGGGGTTACGAGCAGTACTTC. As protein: CASSVEVGGYEQYF.